This TCR beta chain was found in a study of OX40 agonist ivuxolimab in advanced cancers. Patients had blood sampled at baseline and again on cycle 4 day 1 and cycle 7 day 1. This table comes from immunoSEQ multiplex PCR, and its TCRdb copy is limited to in-frame clones, with some not included. The profile shows tens of thousands of clones, 92% of them singletons. CDR3 size: 17 residues. Germline assignment: CDR1 SEHNR and CDR2 FQNEAQ (reference sequence). V lost 1 base and J lost 3; bases outside the gene matches: 8. This material consisted of CD4+ or CD8+ T cells sorted from blood, taken in a trial of the OX40 agonist ivuxolimab. The rearrangement links TRBV7-9 to TRBJ2-2, with 7 bases aligning to TRBD2. The receptor comes from an adult with an advanced solid tumor such as melanoma, head and neck, liver or kidney cancer. CDR3 amino acids: CASSLVPASGYTGELFF. CDR3 nucleotide sequence: TGTGCCAGCAGCTTAGTACCGGCTAGCGGATACACCGGGGAGCTGTTTTTT.